The 25 T cell receptor beta chains below come from one sample, sequenced in a study of control samples from healthy donors and cancer patients. Only in-frame clones appear in the TCRdb table, and some are missing; sequencing was by immunoSEQ multiplex PCR. The table records around 59,000 clones, more than 85% of them present only once. The sequenced sample consisted of PBMCs. These TCRs come from a man aged 35-49 years with colorectal cancer.

This clone was seen a few times. The V and J genes are TRBV5-6 and TRBJ1-5; weak D call: TRBD1 (6 bases). CDR3 length: 14 residues. The V end was cut by 5 bases, the J end by 4 bases, with 13 bases between. Germline V gene sequence: CDR1 SGHDT, CDR2 YYEEEE. CDR3 coding DNA: TGTGCCAGCAGTCCCGGGGGGGCGAATCAGCCCCAGCATTTT. It specifies CASSPGGANQPQHF.

This chain connects TRBV19 to TRBJ1-2; 7 bases align to TRBD1. V lost 5 bases, J lost 4 bases, and 4 bases stayed unmatched. The V gene's germline CDR1 is LNHDA and CDR2 SQIVND (reference sequence). The CDR3 extends over 13 amino acids. The CDR3 bases are TGTGCCAGTAGTGGAGGGGGCCCCTATGGCTACACCTTC. Translating gives CASSGGGPYGYTF.

In its sample, this clone was seen once. This chain uses TRBV11-2 with TRBJ2-5; no definite D call. The CDR3 runs 13 residues. Germline lookup yields CDR1 SGHAT and CDR2 FQNNGV. Trimming left V 4 bases short and J 5 bases short, with 11 bases between. DNA of the CDR3: TGTGCCAGCAGCTACACCGTGAAGGAGACCCAGTACTTC. As protein: CASSYTVKETQYF.

The chain joins TRBV6-5 to TRBJ1-1; D remains unclear. The length of the CDR3 is 14 residues. The V gene lost 0 bases and the J gene lost 1 base, with 6 bases spanning the gap. Germline V lookup: CDR1 MNHEY, CDR2 SVGAGI. The CDR3 loop is CASSYSAGNTEAFF. In DNA form, the CDR3 reads TGTGCCAGCAGTTACTCGGCAGGGAACACTGAAGCTTTCTTT.

This clone was observed once. The rearrangement links TRBV20-1 to TRBJ1-4; no reliable D call. Deletions cut 3 bases from V and 7 bases from J, with 15 bases between. CDR3 length: 14 residues. Germline CDR1 and CDR2: DFQATT and SNEGSKA (reference sequence). The CDR3 loop reads CSASPPFYVEKLFF. The CDR3 DNA reads TGCAGTGCTAGTCCCCCCTTTTACGTTGAAAAACTGTTTTTT.

The chain employs TRBV30 and TRBJ1-1, with no clear D. The CDR3 has 14 residues. Germline V gene lookup returns CDR1 GTSNPN and CDR2 SVGIG (reference sequence). Trimming shortened V by 0 bases and J by 4 bases, and 12 bases separated the two germline ends. CDR3 nucleotides: TGTGCCTGGAGTGTACACGAGGGAGTCACTGAAGCTTTCTTT. Amino acid sequence: CAWSVHEGVTEAFF.

J is TRBJ2-5 and V is TRBV18; D possibly corresponds to TRBD2 (5 bases). Germline V gene data show CDR1 as KGHSH and CDR2 as LQKENI. This CDR3 is built from 12 residues. V was cut by 2 bases and J by 4 bases, with 5 bases left in between. CDR3 protein: CASSPSGETQYF. The DNA of the CDR3 is TGTGCCAGCTCACCAAGCGGAGAGACCCAGTACTTC.

In its sample, this clone was seen a few times. This chain joins TRBV5-1 and TRBJ2-3; D possibly matches TRBD1 or TRBD2 (5 bases each). The CDR3 length is 16 residues. Germline V CDR1 and CDR2: SGHRS, YFSETQ. V lost 4 bases to trimming and J lost 9 bases, with 24 bases between them. CDR3 region: CASSPTGTGVRGTQYF. In DNA form, the CDR3 reads TGCGCCAGCAGCCCAACCGGGACCGGGGTACGGGGAACGCAGTATTTT.

This sequence joins TRBV6-2 or TRBV6-3 and TRBJ1-2; D gene ambiguous. The CDR3 is 14 amino acids. Per germline, CDR1 MNHEY and CDR2 SVGEGT. Between the trimmed V and J ends, which lost 2 bases and 2 bases, there was a span of 9 bases. This chain's CDR3 is CASSYKAQNYGYTF. Here the CDR3 DNA reads TGTGCCAGCAGTTACAAGGCTCAGAACTATGGCTACACCTTC.

The chain recombines TRBV14 with TRBJ2-6, with no clear D. The V gene's germline CDR1 is SGHDN and CDR2 FVKESK. This CDR3 is built from 13 residues. The V and J ends lost 6 bases and 0 bases respectively, with 3 bases between them. The CDR3 region is CASSYSGANVLTF. CDR3 in DNA: TGTGCCAGCAGTTACTCTGGGGCCAACGTCCTGACTTTC.

The chain couples TRBV7-9 to TRBJ2-3; unclear D gene. The CDR3 spans 16 residues. Germline CDR1 reads SEHNR; CDR2 reads FQNEAQ (reference sequence). V was clipped by 4 bases and J by 3 bases, with 17 bases between them. The CDR3 loop is CASSSSRVGGTDTQYF. CDR3 bases: TGTGCCAGCAGCTCGAGTAGGGTAGGTGGGACAGATACGCAGTATTTT.

The chain employs TRBV7-9 and TRBJ1-1, with a possible D match to TRBD1 (6 bases). CDR3 size: 13 residues. Trimming shortened V by 7 bases and J by 0 bases, and 9 bases separated the two germline ends. Germline V gives CDR1 SEHNR, CDR2 FQNEAQ (reference sequence). The CDR3 DNA sequence: TGTGCCAGCACCAAGGGGGTGAACACTGAAGCTTTCTTT. Its protein product is CASTKGVNTEAFF. Full variable domain (missing parts from reference TRBV7-9 and TRBJ1-1): DTGVSQNPRHKITKRGQNVTFRCDPISEHNRLYWYRQTLGQGPEFLTYFQNEAQLEKSRLLSDRFSAERPKGSFSTLEIQRTEQGDSAMYLCASTKGVNTEAFFGQGTRLTVV.

This chain links TRBV5-1 with TRBJ1-5, with D possibly TRBD1 on 6 matching bases. The ends were cut back, 0 bases at V and 5 bases at J, with 6 bases in the middle. The CDR3 is 13 residues long. Germline-derived CDR1 and CDR2 are SGHRS and YFSETQ. In nucleotides, the CDR3 is TGCGCCAGCAGCTTGGGGACAGATCAGCCCCAGCATTTT. Protein product: CASSLGTDQPQHF.

The sample holds one count of this clone. This chain uses TRBV7-3 with TRBJ2-5; 7 bases match TRBD1. V dropped 5 bases and J dropped 2; count of bases not matched to a gene: 5. This CDR3 contains 14 residues. The germline V gene has CDR1 SGHTA and CDR2 FQGTGA. The CDR3 reads CASSPGGGQETQYF. For the CDR3, the DNA is TGTGCCAGCAGCCCAGGGGGTGGTCAAGAGACCCAGTACTTC.

This chain connects TRBV7-9 to TRBJ1-3, with D possibly TRBD1 on 5 matching bases. The CDR3 contains 12 residues. Trimming shortened V by 5 bases and J by 9 bases, and 11 bases separated the two germline ends. Germline CDR1 SEHNR, CDR2 FQNEAQ (reference sequence). DNA of the CDR3: TGTGCCAGCAGCCTAGGGGAGTCCACCATATATTTT. It is translated as CASSLGESTIYF. Full variable domain (missing parts from reference TRBV7-9 and TRBJ1-3): DTGVSQNPRHKITKRGQNVTFRCDPISEHNRLYWYRQTLGQGPEFLTYFQNEAQLEKSRLLSDRFSAERPKGSFSTLEIQRTEQGDSAMYLCASSLGESTIYFGEGSWLTVV.

The chain recombines TRBV5-1 with TRBJ1-2; 9 bases are shared with TRBD1. J gave up 4 bases and V 0 bases, and 4 bases lay outside the gene matches. Germline V lookup: CDR1 SGHRS, CDR2 YFSETQ. The CDR3 is 15 residues long. CDR3 sequence reads: CASSLADRGSYGYTF. The CDR3 DNA sequence: TGCGCCAGCAGCTTGGCCGACAGGGGGAGCTATGGCTACACCTTC.

The chain recombines TRBV7-3 with TRBJ1-1, with D tentatively TRBD1 (6 bases). Germline V gene lookup returns CDR1 SGHTA and CDR2 FQGTGA. CDR3 length: 17 amino acids. Trimming removed 5 bases at V and 2 bases at J, with 21 bases between. CDR3 protein: CASSLRPWGRKNTEAFF. CDR3 in DNA: TGTGCCAGCAGCCTCAGACCCTGGGGGCGGAAAAACACTGAAGCTTTCTTT.

This sequence joins TRBV18 and TRBJ1-4; no firm D call. The germline V gene encodes CDR1 KGHSH and CDR2 LQKENI. The CDR3 is 15 residues long. Trimming left V 4 bases short and J 7 bases short, with 16 bases between. The CDR3 nucleotides read TGTGCCAGCTCACTTTCGGCCGGCTCACGTGAAAAACTGTTTTTT. Amino acid sequence: CASSLSAGSREKLFF.

The V gene is TRBV10-1, the J gene TRBJ1-2; D not resolved. Trimming took off 2 bases at V and 4 bases at J, with 2 bases between the two ends. The germline gives CDR1 WNHNN, CDR2 SYGVQD (reference sequence). The CDR3 runs to 11 residues. The CDR3 nucleotides are TGCGCCAGCAGTGAGGGCTATGGCTACACCTTC. It translates to CASSEGYGYTF.

V is TRBV12-3 or TRBV12-4 and J is TRBJ1-2; TRBD1 matches at 8 bases. The ends lost 6 bases at V and 8 bases at J; junction bases unmatched: 5. The CDR3 covers 12 residues. The CDR3, as DNA: TGTGCCAGCAGCCAGGGGGCCCGGGGCTACACCTTC. Amino acid sequence: CASSQGARGYTF.

This clone has just a few counts. The J gene is TRBJ1-5, the V gene TRBV7-8, with TRBD1 as a possible D gene (6 bases). Germline values: CDR1 SGHVS, CDR2 FQNEAQ. The ends were cut back, 3 bases at V and 6 bases at J, with 9 bases in the middle. The length of the CDR3 is 13 residues. CDR3 sequence: CASSLGQFQPQHF. CDR3 bases: TGTGCCAGCAGCTTGGGACAATTTCAGCCCCAGCATTTT.

The chain has TRBV29-1 and TRBJ1-1; a weak D match, TRBD1 (5 bases). Germline assignment: CDR1 SQVTM and CDR2 ANQGSEA. The CDR3 extends over 15 amino acids. The ends were cut back, 2 bases at V and 2 bases at J, with 15 bases in the middle. CDR3 protein: CSVEMTGTANTEAFF. CDR3 DNA sequence: TGCAGCGTTGAAATGACCGGGACGGCAAACACTGAAGCTTTCTTT.

The chain employs TRBV30 and TRBJ1-1, with a tentative D call TRBD1 (6 bases). The germline V and J ends were trimmed by 4 bases and 5 bases, with 14 bases remaining between them. The CDR3 contains 13 residues. Germline lookup yields CDR1 GTSNPN and CDR2 SVGIG (reference sequence). DNA of the CDR3: TGTGCCTGGATGGGACAAGGGCTTACTGAAGCTTTCTTT. It translates to CAWMGQGLTEAFF.

The chain has TRBV19 and TRBJ1-4, with 9 bases identical to TRBD1. CDR1 is LNHDA, CDR2 SQIVND, per germline (reference sequence). The V segment lost 4 bases and the J segment 7 bases; nucleotides outside the gene matches: 7. The length of the CDR3 is 15 residues. The CDR3 reads CASSTPGQGPEKLFF. The CDR3 nucleotides read TGTGCCAGTAGTACCCCGGGACAGGGTCCTGAAAAACTGTTTTTT.

This clone has only one observation. The chain joins TRBV5-1 to TRBJ1-4; perhaps TRBD1 as D (5 bases). Per germline, CDR1 SGHRS and CDR2 YFSETQ. The CDR3 runs 15 residues. V was trimmed by 0 bases and J by 2 bases, leaving 8 bases between them. CDR3 DNA sequence: TGCGCCAGCAGCTTGGCTGGGGGTACTAATGAAAAACTGTTTTTT. This codes for CASSLAGGTNEKLFF.